This T cell receptor beta chain derives from a study of T cell repertoires in cytomegalovirus infection. Study at large: It was the public TCR beta signatures that indicated both CMV infection and matching HLA type.

The length of the CDR3 is 16 residues. V dropped 5 bases and J dropped 4 bases, with 19 bases sitting between them. Study-level points and caveats: HLA-C-restricted CMV clonotypes gave the most frequent clonotype in two of eight donors. Totalled public TCR beta family frequency picked out people who carried CMV plus the relevant HLA.

TCRdb independently ran MiXCR on the reads; one entry per CDR3 protein. The table includes 290,000 or so distinct CDR3 sequences, roughly 24% detected once. This clonotype was detected only a few times. Its antigen is as yet unknown. The sequencing input was PBMCs. This clonotype was sampled from a human donor in good health (CMV status not recorded). Some clones in this sample may be carry-over from other donors' samples. The chain combines TRBV12-3 or TRBV12-4 with TRBJ2-3; weak D call: TRBD2 (6 bases). In DNA, the CDR3 is TGTGCCAGCAGTCCCCAATTGATCGGGGAGGCAGATACGCAGTATTTT. Translated, it gives CASSPQLIGEADTQYF.